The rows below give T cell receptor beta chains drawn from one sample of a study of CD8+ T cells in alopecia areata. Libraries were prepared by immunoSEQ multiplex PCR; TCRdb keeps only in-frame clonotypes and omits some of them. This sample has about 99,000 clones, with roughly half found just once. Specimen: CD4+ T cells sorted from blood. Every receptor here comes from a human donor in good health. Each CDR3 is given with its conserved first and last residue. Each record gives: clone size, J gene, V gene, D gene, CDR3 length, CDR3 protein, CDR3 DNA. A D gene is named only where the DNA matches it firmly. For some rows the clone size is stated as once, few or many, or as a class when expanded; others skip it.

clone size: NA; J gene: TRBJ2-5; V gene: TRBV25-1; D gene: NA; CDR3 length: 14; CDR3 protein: CASSNRDEEETQYF; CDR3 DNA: TGTGCCAGCAGCAACAGGGATGAAGAAGAGACCCAGTACTTC
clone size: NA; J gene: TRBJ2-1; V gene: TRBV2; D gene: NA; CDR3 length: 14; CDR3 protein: CASSTQGPYNEQFF; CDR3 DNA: TGTGCCAGCAGTACACAGGGCCCCTACAATGAGCAGTTCTTC
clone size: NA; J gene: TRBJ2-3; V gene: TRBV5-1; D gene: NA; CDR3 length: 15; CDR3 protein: CASSPAGAVTDTQYF; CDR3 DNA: TGCGCCAGCAGCCCCGCCGGGGCGGTTACCGATACGCAGTATTTT
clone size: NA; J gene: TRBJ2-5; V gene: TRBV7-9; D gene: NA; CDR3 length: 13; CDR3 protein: CASKEPSKGTQYF; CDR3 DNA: TGTGCCAGCAAAGAACCTTCCAAGGGGACCCAGTACTTC
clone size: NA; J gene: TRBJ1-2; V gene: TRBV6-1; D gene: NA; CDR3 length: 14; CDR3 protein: CASSEALALYGYTF; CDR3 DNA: TGTGCCAGCAGTGAAGCGCTCGCGCTCTATGGCTACACCTTC
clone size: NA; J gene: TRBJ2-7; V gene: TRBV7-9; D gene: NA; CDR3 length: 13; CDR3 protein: CASSFGGTYEQYF; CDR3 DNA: TGTGCCAGCAGCTTCGGCGGAACCTACGAGCAGTACTTC
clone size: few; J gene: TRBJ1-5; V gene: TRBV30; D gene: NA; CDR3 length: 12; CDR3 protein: CAWSMGDQPQHF; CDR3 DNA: TGTGCCTGGAGTATGGGCGATCAGCCCCAGCATTTT
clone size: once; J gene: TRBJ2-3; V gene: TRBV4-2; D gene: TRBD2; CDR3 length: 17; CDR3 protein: CASSQDSQAGGTDTQYF; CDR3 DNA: TGTGCCAGCAGCCAAGATTCCCAAGCGGGGGGGACAGATACGCAGTATTTT
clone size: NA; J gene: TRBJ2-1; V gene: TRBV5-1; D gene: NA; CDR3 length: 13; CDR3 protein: CASTLRQGNEQFF; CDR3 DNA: TGCGCCAGCACCCTAAGGCAGGGCAATGAGCAGTTCTTC
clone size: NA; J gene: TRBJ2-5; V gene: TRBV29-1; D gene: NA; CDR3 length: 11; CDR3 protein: CSVATRETQYF; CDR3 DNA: TGCAGCGTGGCTACACGAGAGACCCAGTACTTC
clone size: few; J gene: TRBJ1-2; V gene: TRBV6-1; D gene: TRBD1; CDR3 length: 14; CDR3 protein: CASSGGTGGHGYTF; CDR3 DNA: TGTGCCAGCAGTGGAGGGACAGGGGGGCATGGCTACACCTTC
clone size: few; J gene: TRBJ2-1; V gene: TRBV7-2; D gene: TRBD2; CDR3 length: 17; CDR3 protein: CASSLVAGGLSYNEQFF; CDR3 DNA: TGTGCCAGCAGCTTAGTGGCGGGGGGCCTTTCCTACAATGAGCAGTTCTTC
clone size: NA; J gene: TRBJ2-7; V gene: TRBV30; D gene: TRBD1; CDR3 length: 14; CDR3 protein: CAWRPGQGGYEQYF; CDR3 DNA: TGTGCCTGGAGGCCGGGACAGGGAGGCTACGAGCAGTACTTC
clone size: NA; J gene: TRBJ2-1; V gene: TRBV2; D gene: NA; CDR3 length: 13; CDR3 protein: CASSGSVGGEQFF; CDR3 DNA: TGTGCCAGCAGTGGGAGCGTTGGGGGTGAGCAGTTCTTC
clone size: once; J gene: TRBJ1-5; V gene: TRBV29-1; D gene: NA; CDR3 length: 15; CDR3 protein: CSVLQEGRGNQPQHF; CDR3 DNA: TGCAGCGTCCTACAGGAGGGGCGCGGCAATCAGCCCCAGCATTTT
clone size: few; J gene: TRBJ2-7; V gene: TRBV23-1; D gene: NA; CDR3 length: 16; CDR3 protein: CASSSWGPAPTYEQYF; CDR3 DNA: TGCGCCAGCAGTTCTTGGGGGCCCGCCCCGACCTACGAGCAGTACTTC
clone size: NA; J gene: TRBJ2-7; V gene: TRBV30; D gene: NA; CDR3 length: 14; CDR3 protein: CAWSVRIPSYEQYF; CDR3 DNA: TGTGCCTGGAGTGTACGAATACCGAGCTACGAGCAGTACTTC
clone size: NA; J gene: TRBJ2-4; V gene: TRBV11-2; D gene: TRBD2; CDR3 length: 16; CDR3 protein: CASSLQPRTSLDIQYF; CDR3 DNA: TGTGCCAGCAGCTTACAACCAAGGACTAGTCTAGACATTCAGTACTTC
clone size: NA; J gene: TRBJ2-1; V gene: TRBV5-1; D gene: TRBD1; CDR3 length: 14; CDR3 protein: CASSPGTGYNEQFF; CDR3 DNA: TGCGCCAGCAGCCCCGGGACAGGGTACAATGAGCAGTTCTTC
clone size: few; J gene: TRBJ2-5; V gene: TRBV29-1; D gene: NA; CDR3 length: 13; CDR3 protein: CSVEGTIQETQYF; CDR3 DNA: TGCAGCGTTGAAGGGACTATTCAAGAGACCCAGTACTTC
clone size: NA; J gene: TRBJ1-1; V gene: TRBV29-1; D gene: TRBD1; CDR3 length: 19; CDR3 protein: CSVPKGTGGQLGQNTEAFF; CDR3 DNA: TGCAGCGTTCCTAAAGGGACAGGGGGCCAACTAGGTCAGAACACTGAAGCTTTCTTT
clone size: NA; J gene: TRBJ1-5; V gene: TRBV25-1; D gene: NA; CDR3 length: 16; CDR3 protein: CASSEGGGYSNQPQHF; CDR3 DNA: TGTGCCAGCAGTGAAGGGGGCGGGTATAGCAATCAGCCCCAGCATTTT
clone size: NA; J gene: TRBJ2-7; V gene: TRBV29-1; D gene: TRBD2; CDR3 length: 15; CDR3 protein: CSVEDTGTGGYEQYF; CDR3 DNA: TGCAGCGTTGAAGATACGGGGACGGGAGGATACGAGCAGTACTTC
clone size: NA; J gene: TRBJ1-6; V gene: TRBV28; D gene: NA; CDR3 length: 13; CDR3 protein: CASLGSYNSPLHF; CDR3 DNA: TGTGCCAGCCTAGGGTCCTATAATTCACCCCTCCACTTT
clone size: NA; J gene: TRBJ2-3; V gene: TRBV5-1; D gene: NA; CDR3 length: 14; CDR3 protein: CASSLASEADTQYF; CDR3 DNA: TGCGCCAGCAGCTTGGCGTCAGAGGCAGATACGCAGTATTTT
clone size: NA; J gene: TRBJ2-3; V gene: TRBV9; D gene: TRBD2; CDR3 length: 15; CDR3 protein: CASSVLAGVTDTQYF; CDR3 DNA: TGTGCCAGCAGCGTCCTAGCGGGGGTGACAGATACGCAGTATTTT
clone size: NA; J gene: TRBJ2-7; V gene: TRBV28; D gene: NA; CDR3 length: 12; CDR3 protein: CASSPGVWEQYF; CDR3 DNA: TGTGCCAGCAGTCCTGGCGTCTGGGAGCAGTACTTC
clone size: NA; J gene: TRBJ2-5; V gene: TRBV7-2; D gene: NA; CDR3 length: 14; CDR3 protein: CASSLAGVGETQYF; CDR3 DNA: TGTGCCAGCAGCTTAGCAGGGGTCGGAGAGACCCAGTACTTC
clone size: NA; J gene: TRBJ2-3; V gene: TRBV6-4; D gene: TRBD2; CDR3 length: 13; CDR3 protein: CASSAGGTDTQYF; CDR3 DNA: TGTGCCAGCAGCGCGGGGGGCACAGATACGCAGTATTTT
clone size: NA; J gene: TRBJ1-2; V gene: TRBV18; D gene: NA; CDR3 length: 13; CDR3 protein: CASSSDPGEGYTF; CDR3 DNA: TGTGCCAGCTCAAGCGACCCGGGCGAAGGCTACACCTTC
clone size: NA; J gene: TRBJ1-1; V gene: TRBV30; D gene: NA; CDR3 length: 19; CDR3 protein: CAWSPGLSMKKGRGTEAFF; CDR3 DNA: TGTGCCTGGAGTCCCGGCCTCTCGATGAAAAAGGGCCGAGGCACTGAAGCTTTCTTT
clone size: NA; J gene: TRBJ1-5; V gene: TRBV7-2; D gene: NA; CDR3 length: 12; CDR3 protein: CASSLEAGGQHF; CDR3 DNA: TGTGCCAGCAGCTTAGAAGCTGGGGGCCAGCATTTT
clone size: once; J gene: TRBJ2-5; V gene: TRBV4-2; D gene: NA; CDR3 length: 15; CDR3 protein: CASSLGVRPQETQYF; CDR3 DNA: TGTGCCAGCAGCCTAGGGGTTAGGCCTCAAGAGACCCAGTACTTC
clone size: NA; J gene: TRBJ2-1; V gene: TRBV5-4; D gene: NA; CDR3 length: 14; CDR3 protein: CASEGRGGDNEQFF; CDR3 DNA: TGTGCCAGCGAAGGGAGAGGAGGGGACAATGAGCAGTTCTTC
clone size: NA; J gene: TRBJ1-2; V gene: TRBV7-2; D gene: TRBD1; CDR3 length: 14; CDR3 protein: CASSPGTGFYGYTF; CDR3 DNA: TGTGCCAGCAGTCCCGGGACAGGATTCTATGGCTACACCTTC
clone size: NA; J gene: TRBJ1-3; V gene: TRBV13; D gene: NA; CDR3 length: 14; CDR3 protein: CASSQALSGNTIYF; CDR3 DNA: TGTGCCAGCAGTCAGGCCCTCTCTGGAAACACCATATATTTT
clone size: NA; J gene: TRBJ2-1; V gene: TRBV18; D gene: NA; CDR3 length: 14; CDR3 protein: CASSRQGPYNEQFF; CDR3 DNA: TGTGCCAGCTCACGGCAGGGGCCATACAATGAGCAGTTCTTC
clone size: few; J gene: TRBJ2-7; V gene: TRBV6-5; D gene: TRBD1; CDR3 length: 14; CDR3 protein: CASGDRSSSYEQYF; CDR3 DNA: TGTGCCAGCGGGGACAGAAGTAGCTCCTACGAGCAGTACTTC
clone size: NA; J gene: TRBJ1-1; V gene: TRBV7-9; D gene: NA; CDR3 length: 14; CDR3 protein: CASSPPSRNTEAFF; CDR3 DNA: TGTGCCAGCAGCCCACCTTCAAGGAACACTGAAGCTTTCTTT
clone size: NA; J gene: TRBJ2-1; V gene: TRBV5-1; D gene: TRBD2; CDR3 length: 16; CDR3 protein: CASSPSSGGYYNEQFF; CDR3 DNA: TGCGCCAGCAGCCCCTCTAGCGGGGGTTACTACAATGAGCAGTTCTTC
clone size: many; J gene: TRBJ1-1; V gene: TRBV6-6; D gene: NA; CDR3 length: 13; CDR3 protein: CASIPFEGTEAFF; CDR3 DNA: TGTGCCAGCATCCCGTTCGAAGGCACTGAAGCTTTCTTT
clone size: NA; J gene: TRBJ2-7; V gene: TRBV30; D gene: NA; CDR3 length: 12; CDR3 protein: CAYTGFSYEQYF; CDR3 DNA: TGTGCCTACACAGGGTTCTCCTACGAGCAGTACTTC
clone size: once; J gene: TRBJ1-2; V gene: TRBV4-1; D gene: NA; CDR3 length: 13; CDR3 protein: CASSQDGGYGYTF; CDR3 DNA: TGTGCCAGCAGCCAAGATGGGGGCTATGGCTACACCTTC
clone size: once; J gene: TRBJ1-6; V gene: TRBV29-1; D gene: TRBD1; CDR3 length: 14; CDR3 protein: CSVADRGEGSPLHF; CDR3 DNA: TGCAGCGTCGCCGACAGGGGGGAGGGTTCACCCCTCCACTTT
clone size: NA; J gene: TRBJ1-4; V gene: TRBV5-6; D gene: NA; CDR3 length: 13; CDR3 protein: CASSPSGREKLFF; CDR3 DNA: TGTGCCAGCAGTCCTTCAGGGCGAGAAAAACTGTTTTTT
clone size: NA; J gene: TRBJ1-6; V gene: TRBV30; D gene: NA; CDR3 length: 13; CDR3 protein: CAWSGNYNSPLHF; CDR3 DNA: TGTGCCTGGAGTGGGAACTATAATTCACCCCTCCACTTT
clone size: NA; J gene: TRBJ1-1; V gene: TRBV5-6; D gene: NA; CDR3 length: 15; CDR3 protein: CASSLGGRMNTEAFF; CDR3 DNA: TGTGCCAGCAGCTTGGGGGGGCGGATGAACACTGAAGCTTTCTTT
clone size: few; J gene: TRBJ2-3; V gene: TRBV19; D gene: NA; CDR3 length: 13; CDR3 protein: CASSPQVADTQYF; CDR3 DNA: TGTGCCAGTAGTCCTCAGGTAGCAGATACGCAGTATTTT
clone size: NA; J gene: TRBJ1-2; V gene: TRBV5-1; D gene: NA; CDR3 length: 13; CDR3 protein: CASSDEGSSRYTF; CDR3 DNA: TGCGCCAGCAGCGACGAGGGATCCAGCCGCTACACCTTC
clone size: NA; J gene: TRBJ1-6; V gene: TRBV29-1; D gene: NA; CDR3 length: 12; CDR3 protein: CSVYGNNSPLHF; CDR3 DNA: TGCAGCGTTTACGGAAATAATTCACCCCTCCACTTT
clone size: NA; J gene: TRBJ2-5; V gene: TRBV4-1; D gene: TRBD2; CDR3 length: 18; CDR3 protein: CASSQTRLAGGYQETQYF; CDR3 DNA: TGCGCCAGCAGCCAAACCCGACTAGCGGGGGGCTACCAAGAGACCCAGTACTTC
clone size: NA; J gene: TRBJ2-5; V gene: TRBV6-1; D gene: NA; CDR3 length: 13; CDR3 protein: CASSEARKETQYF; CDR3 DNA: TGTGCCAGCAGTGAAGCGAGGAAAGAGACCCAGTACTTC
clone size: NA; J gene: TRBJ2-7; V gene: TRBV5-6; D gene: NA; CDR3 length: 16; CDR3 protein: CASSPVGGTTSYEQYF; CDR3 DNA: TGTGCCAGCAGCCCAGTTGGCGGCACGACCTCCTACGAGCAGTACTTC
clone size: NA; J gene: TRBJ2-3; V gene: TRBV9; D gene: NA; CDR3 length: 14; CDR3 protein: CASSVDGVTDTQYF; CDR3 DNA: TGTGCCAGCAGCGTAGACGGGGTCACAGATACGCAGTATTTT
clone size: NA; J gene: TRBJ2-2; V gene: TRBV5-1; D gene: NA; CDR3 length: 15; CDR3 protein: CASSSRTANTGELFF; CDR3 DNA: TGCGCCAGCAGCAGTCGGACAGCAAACACCGGGGAGCTGTTTTTT
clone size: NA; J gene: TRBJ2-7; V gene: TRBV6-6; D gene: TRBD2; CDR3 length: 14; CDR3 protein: CASSYSRTSVEQYF; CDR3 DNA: TGTGCCAGCAGTTACTCTAGGACTAGCGTCGAGCAGTACTTC
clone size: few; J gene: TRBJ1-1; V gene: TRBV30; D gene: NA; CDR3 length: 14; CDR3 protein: CAWSAGAMNTEAFF; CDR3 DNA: TGTGCCTGGAGCGCAGGGGCGATGAACACTGAAGCTTTCTTT
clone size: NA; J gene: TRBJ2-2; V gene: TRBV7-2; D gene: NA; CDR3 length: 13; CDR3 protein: CASSFLNPGELFF; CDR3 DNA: TGTGCCAGCAGCTTTTTGAATCCCGGGGAGCTGTTTTTT
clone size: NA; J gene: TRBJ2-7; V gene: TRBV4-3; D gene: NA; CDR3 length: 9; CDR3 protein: CASSHLRHF; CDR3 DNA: TGCGCCAGCAGCCACCTGCGGCACTTC